The T cell receptor beta chain described here comes from a study of metastatic and nonmetastatic thyroid tumors. This clone was seen at least ten times. The entire patient cohort was treatment-naive prior to thyroid surgery. With MiXCR, TCRdb reprocessed the PCR reads. The table records about 69,000 clones, approximately 15% of them present only once. Specimen: blood. This TCR was recovered from a male donor with papillary thyroid cancer or a benign thyroid nodule (not recorded which). Some clones in this sample may be carry-over from other donors' samples.

CDR3 sequence reads: CASSLLAGWKLELFF. In DNA form, the CDR3 reads TGTGCCAGCAGTTTGCTAGCGGGGTGGAAATTGGAGCTGTTTTTT. J is TRBJ2-2 and V is TRBV12-3 or TRBV12-4, with 9 bases fitting TRBD2. V lost 3 bases and J lost 10; bases outside the gene matches: 9. This CDR3 is 15 amino acids long.